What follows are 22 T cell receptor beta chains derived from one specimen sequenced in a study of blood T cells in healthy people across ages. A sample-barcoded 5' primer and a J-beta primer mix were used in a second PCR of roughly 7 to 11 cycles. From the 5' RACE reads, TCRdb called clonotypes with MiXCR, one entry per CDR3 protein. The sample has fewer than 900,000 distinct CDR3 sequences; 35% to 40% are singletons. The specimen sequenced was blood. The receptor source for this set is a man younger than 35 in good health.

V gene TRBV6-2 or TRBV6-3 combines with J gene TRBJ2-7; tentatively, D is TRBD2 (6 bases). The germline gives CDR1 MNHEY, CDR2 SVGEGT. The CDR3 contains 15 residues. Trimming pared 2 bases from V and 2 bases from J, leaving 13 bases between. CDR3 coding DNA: TGTGCCAGCAGTTACCTCGGCGGGGAGGCCTACGAGCAGTACTTC. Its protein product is CASSYLGGEAYEQYF.

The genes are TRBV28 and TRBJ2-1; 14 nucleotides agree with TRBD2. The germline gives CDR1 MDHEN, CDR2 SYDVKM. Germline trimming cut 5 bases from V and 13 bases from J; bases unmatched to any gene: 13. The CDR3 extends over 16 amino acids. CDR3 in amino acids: CASSLTGTSGGKTQFF. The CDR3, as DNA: TGTGCCAGCAGTCTTACGGGGACTAGCGGGGGAAAGACCCAGTTCTTC.

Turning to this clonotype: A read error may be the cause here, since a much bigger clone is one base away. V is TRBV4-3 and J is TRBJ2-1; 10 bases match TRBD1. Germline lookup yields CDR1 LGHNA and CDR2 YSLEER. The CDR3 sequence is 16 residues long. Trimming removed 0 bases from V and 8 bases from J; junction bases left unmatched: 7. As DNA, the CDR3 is TGCGCCAGCAGCCAAGATGGGACAGGGGAGCACGATGAGCAGTTCTTC. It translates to CASSQDGTGEHDEQFF.

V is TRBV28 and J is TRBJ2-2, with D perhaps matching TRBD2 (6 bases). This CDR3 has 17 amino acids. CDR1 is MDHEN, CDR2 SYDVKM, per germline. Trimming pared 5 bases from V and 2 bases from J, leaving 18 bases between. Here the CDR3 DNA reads TGTGCCAGCAGTCCCACCCTGGAGGGGACCAACACCGGGGAGCTGTTTTTT. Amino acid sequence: CASSPTLEGTNTGELFF.

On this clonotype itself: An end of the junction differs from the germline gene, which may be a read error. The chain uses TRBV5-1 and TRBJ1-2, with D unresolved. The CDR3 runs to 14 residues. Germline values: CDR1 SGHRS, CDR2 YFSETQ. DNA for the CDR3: TGCGCCAGCGGCTTGGAAGGGAGAGGAGGTGGCTACACCTTC. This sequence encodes CASGLEGRGGGYTF.

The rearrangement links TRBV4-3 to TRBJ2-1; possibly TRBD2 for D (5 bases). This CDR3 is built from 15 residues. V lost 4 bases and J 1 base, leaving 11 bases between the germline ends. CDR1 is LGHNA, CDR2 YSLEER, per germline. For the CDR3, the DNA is TGCGCCAGCAGCCCAAGAGGGATTTCCTACAATGAGCAGTTCTTC. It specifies CASSPRGISYNEQFF.

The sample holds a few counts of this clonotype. The CDR3 loop is CASSLTPGESYGYTF. CDR3 coding DNA: TGTGCCAGCAGCTTAACGCCAGGGGAGTCCTATGGCTACACCTTC. The chain carries TRBV7-2 and TRBJ1-2; the D gene is possibly TRBD1 (6 bases). Trimming took off 2 bases at V and 4 bases at J, with 14 bases between the two ends. This CDR3 has 15 amino acids. Per the germline V gene, CDR1 is SGHTA and CDR2 is FQGNSA. The full variable domain, rest sourced from reference TRBV7-2 and TRBJ1-2, is GAGVSQSPSNKVTEKGKDVELRCDPISGHTALYWYRQSLGQGLEFLIYFQGNSAPDKSGLPSDRFSAERTGGSVSTLTIQRTQQEDSAVYLCASSLTPGESYGYTFGSGTRLTVV.

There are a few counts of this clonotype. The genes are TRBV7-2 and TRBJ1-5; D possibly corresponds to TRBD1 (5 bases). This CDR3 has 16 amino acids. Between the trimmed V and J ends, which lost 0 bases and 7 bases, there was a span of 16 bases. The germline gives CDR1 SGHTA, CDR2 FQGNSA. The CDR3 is CASSLASAGTGQPQHF. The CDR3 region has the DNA TGTGCCAGCAGCTTAGCCTCGGCAGGGACGGGCCAGCCCCAGCATTTT.

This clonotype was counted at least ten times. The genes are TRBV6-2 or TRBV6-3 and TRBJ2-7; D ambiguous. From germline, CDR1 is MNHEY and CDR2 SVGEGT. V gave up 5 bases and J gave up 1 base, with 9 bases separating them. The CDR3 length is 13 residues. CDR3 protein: CASSGFGSYEQYF. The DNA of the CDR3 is TGTGCCAGCAGTGGGTTCGGGTCCTACGAGCAGTACTTC.

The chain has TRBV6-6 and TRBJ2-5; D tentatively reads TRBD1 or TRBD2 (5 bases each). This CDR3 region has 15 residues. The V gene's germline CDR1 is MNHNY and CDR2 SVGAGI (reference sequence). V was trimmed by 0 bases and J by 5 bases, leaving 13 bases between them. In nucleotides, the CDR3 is TGTGCCAGCAGTTACTCGAGGTCAGGGACGGAGACCCAGTACTTC. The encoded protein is CASSYSRSGTETQYF.

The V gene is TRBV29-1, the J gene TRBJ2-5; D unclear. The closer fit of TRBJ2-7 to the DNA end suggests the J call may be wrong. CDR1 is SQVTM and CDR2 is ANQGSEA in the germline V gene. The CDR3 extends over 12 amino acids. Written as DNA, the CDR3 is TGCAGCGCTCGGATCAGCCCCCACGAGCAGTACTTC. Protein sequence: CSARISPHEQYF.

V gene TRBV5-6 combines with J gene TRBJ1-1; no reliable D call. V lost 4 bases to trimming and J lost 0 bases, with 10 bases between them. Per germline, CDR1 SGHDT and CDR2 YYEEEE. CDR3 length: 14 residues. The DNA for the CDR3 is TGTGCCAGCAGCCTCCGGAAGGTGAACACTGAAGCTTTCTTT. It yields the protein CASSLRKVNTEAFF.

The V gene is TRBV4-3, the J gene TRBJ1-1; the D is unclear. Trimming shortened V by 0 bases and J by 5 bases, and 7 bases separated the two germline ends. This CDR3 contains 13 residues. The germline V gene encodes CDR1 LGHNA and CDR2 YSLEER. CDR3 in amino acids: CASSQDGETEAFF. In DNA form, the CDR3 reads TGCGCCAGCAGCCAAGATGGAGAAACTGAAGCTTTCTTT.

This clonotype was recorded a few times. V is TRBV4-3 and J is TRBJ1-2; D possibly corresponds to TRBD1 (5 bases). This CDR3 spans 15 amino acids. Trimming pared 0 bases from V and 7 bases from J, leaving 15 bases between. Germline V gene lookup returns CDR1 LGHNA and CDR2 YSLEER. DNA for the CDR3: TGCGCCAGCAGCCAAGATCAACCGGGGCGTTCTGGCTACACCTTC. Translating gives CASSQDQPGRSGYTF.

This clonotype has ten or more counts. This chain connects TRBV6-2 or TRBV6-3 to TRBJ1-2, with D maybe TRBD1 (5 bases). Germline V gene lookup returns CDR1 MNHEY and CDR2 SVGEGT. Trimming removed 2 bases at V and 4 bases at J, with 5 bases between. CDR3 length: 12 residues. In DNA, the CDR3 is TGTGCCAGCAGTTACGGGGGCTATGGCTACACCTTC. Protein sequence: CASSYGGYGYTF.

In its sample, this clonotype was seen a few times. CDR3: CASSYAGRKYGYTF. The CDR3 DNA follows: TGTGCCAGCTCCTACGCGGGGAGAAAATATGGCTACACCTTC. The J gene is TRBJ1-2, the V gene TRBV7-9; no definite D call. This CDR3 spans 14 amino acids. Per germline, CDR1 SEHNR and CDR2 FQNEAQ (reference sequence). The V end lost 8 bases, the J end lost 5 bases, and 18 bases lay between the germline ends.

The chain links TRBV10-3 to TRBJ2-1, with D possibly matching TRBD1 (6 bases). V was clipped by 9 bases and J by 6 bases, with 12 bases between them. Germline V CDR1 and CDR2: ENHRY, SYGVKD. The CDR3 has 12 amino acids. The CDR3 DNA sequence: TGTGCCATTTCTACAGGGATCAATGAGCAGTTCTTC. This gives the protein CAISTGINEQFF.

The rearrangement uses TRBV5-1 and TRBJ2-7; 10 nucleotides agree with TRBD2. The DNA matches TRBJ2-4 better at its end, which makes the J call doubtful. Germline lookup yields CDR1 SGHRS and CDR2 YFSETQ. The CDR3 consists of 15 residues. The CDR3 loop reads CASSTRTSGKNIQYF. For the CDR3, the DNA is TGCGCCAGCAGCACCAGGACTAGCGGCAAAAACATTCAGTACTTC.

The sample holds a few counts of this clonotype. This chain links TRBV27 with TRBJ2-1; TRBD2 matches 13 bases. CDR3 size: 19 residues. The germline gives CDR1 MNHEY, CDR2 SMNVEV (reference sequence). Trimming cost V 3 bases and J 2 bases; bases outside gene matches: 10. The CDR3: CASSFQFGLAGVTYNEQFF. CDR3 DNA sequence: TGTGCCAGCAGTTTTCAGTTCGGACTAGCGGGGGTGACCTACAATGAGCAGTTCTTC.

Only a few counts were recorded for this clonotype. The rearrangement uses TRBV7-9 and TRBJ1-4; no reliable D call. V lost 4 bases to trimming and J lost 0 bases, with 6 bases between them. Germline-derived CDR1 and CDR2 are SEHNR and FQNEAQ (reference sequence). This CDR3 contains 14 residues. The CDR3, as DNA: TGTGCCAGCAGCTCAGGAACAACTAATGAAAAACTGTTTTTT. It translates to CASSSGTTNEKLFF.

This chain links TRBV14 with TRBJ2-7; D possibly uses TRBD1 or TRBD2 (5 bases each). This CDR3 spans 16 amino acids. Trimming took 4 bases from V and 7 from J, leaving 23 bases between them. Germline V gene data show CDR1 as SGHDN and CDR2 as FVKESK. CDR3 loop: CASSPYGQGRVAEQYF. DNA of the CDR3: TGTGCCAGCAGCCCTTATGGCCAGGGACGGGTCGCGGAGCAGTACTTC.

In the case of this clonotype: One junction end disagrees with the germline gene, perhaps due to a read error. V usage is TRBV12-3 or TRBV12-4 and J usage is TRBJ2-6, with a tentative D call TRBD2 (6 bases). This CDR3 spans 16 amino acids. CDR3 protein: CVSSLGGFSGANVLTF. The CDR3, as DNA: TGTGTCAGCAGTTTGGGGGGATTCTCTGGGGCCAACGTCCTGACTTTC.